Each of the 20 T cell receptor beta chains below was sequenced from the same sample in a study of human T cells and chemical hapten exposure. Sample time point: pre-sensitization, week 0. Described treatment: therapeutic diphenylcyclopropenone sensitization with weekly scalp DPC. TCRdb used MiXCR to reprocess the RACE reads, holding one entry per CDR3 protein. Of 300,000 to 450,000 distinct CDR3 sequences in the sample, around 5.5% were seen once. Sequencing was performed on whole blood, taken in connection with sensitization to the hapten diphenylcyclopropenone (DPC). Source of these receptors: a woman in her forties or fifties with alopecia areata. Some clones in this sample may be carry-over from other donors' samples.

Ten or more counts support this clonotype. The rearrangement joins TRBV7-9 to TRBJ2-1, with no clear D. The CDR3 is made up of 13 amino acids. Germline values: CDR1 SEHNR, CDR2 FQNEAQ (reference sequence). The V end was cut by 2 bases, the J end by 8 bases, with 10 bases between. The CDR3 DNA follows: TGTGCCAGCAGCTTAAATAGTAGAGATGAGCAGTTCTTC. Translating gives CASSLNSRDEQFF.

This clonotype was found many times. The CDR3 sequence: CASSFSGGPGETQYF. As DNA, the CDR3 is TGTGCCAGCAGCTTCTCCGGGGGGCCGGGAGAGACCCAGTACTTC. The chain uses TRBV7-3 and TRBJ2-5; possible D gene TRBD2, 7 bases. The CDR3 is 15 residues long. CDR1 and CDR2 from the germline V gene are SGHTA and FQGTGA. With 3 bases removed from V and 4 bases from J, the gap between germline ends came to 15 bases.

This clonotype has more than one count but fewer than ten. The rearrangement links TRBV7-2 to TRBJ1-3, with unresolved D. The CDR3 runs to 16 residues. The germline CDR1 and CDR2 sequences are SGHTA and FQGNSA. Between the trimmed V and J ends, which lost 5 bases and 2 bases, there was a span of 16 bases. The CDR3 DNA reads TGTGCCAGCAGCCTGGCCGGTCCCATGGCTGGAAACACCATATATTTT. Its protein is CASSLAGPMAGNTIYF.

The chain joins TRBV12-3 or TRBV12-4 to TRBJ2-4; 11 nucleotides agree with TRBD2. The V and J ends lost 10 bases and 6 bases, in that order; junction bases with no gene match: 5. The CDR3 spans 13 residues. The CDR3 here is CATAGLAVNIQYF. The CDR3 nucleotides are TGTGCCACCGCGGGACTAGCGGTAAACATTCAGTACTTC.

This clonotype was picked up many times. The V call is TRBV12-3 or TRBV12-4, the J call TRBJ1-1; no clear D gene. Trimming removed 3 bases from V and 1 base from J, with 6 bases in between. CDR3 length: 13 residues. The CDR3 loop reads CASSFSTNTEAFF. The CDR3, as DNA: TGTGCCAGCAGTTTTAGCACGAACACTGAAGCTTTCTTT.

This clonotype appeared a few times. The chain's CDR3 is CASSSPERSGGYGYTF. The CDR3 DNA follows: TGTGCCAGCAGCTCCCCCGAGAGGTCGGGGGGCTATGGCTACACCTTC. The chain combines TRBV7-9 with TRBJ1-2; D is perhaps TRBD1 (5 bases). The V end lost 4 bases, the J end lost 4 bases, and 19 bases lay between the germline ends. This CDR3 contains 16 residues. CDR1 SEHNR and CDR2 FQNEAQ come from the germline V gene (reference sequence).

This clonotype was seen a few times. V is TRBV28 and J is TRBJ1-1; 7 bases agree with TRBD1. The germline gives CDR1 MDHEN, CDR2 SYDVKM. The CDR3 is made up of 14 amino acids. CDR3 region: CATHRGRGGTEAFF. The DNA for the CDR3 is TGTGCGACGCACCGGGGCAGGGGGGGCACTGAAGCTTTCTTT.

This clonotype was counted a few times. The rearrangement links TRBV27 to TRBJ1-1, with D hard to call. Germline V lookup: CDR1 MNHEY, CDR2 SMNVEV (reference sequence). CDR3 length: 12 residues. V was clipped by 8 bases and J by 3 bases, with 10 bases between them. CDR3 DNA sequence: TGTGCCAGCCCTGACTGGGACACTGAAGCTTTCTTT. It codes for CASPDWDTEAFF.

This clonotype was counted many times. The J gene is TRBJ2-3, the V gene TRBV2; D is possibly TRBD2 (5 bases). The V and J ends lost 3 bases and 0 bases respectively, with 13 bases between them. The germline CDR1 and CDR2 sequences are SNHLY and FYNNEI. This CDR3 comprises 16 residues. CDR3 coding DNA: TGTGCCAGCAGTGACGAGGCGGACTCTAGCACAGATACGCAGTATTTT. Its protein product is CASSDEADSSTDTQYF.

This clonotype was found many times. The chain recombines TRBV5-1 with TRBJ2-3; tentative D call: TRBD1 (6 bases). The CDR3 loop spans 15 amino acids. The germline CDR1 and CDR2 sequences are SGHRS and YFSETQ. The V end was cut by 1 base, the J end by 1 base, with 10 bases between. CDR3 residues: CASSLSAGGTDTQYF. As DNA, the CDR3 is TGCGCCAGCAGCTTGTCGGCAGGGGGCACAGATACGCAGTATTTT.

The V gene is TRBV7-2, the J gene TRBJ2-2; 7 nucleotides line up with TRBD1. Germline V CDR1 and CDR2: SGHTA, FQGNSA. This CDR3 region has 15 residues. J was trimmed by 4 bases and V by 10 bases; bases with no gene match: 12. The CDR3 DNA is TGTGCCACAACCCGGGACAGAAGCCCCACCGGGGAGCTGTTTTTT. Protein: CATTRDRSPTGELFF.

This clonotype was observed a handful of times. The chain is built from TRBV6-1 and TRBJ1-6; 7 bases are a match to TRBD1. The V segment lost 4 bases and the J segment 6 bases; nucleotides outside the gene matches: 3. Germline CDR1 MNHNS, CDR2 SASEGT. The CDR3 runs 14 residues. The CDR3: CASSGGQTNSPLHF. CDR3 nucleotide sequence: TGTGCCAGCAGTGGGGGACAGACTAATTCACCCCTCCACTTT.

This clonotype was observed at least ten times. V is TRBV13 and J is TRBJ2-5, with D possibly TRBD1 on 5 matching bases. CDR1 and CDR2 (germline): PRHDT, FYEKMQ (reference sequence). The germline V and J ends were trimmed by 5 bases and 2 bases, with 9 bases remaining between them. The CDR3 totals 13 residues. The CDR3 loop is CASSQGSQETQYF. CDR3 bases: TGTGCCAGCAGCCAGGGAAGTCAAGAGACCCAGTACTTC.

This clonotype came up many times. The chain recombines TRBV14 with TRBJ2-3; D unresolved. The CDR3 has 13 residues. Germline CDR1 SGHDN, CDR2 FVKESK. V was pared by 4 bases and J by 5 bases, with 10 bases between. The CDR3: CASSPRFIDTQYF. CDR3 in DNA: TGTGCCAGCAGCCCAAGGTTCATAGATACGCAGTATTTT. The complete variable domain, with remaining parts taken from reference TRBV14 and TRBJ2-3, reads EAGVTQFPSHSVIEKGQTVTLRCDPISGHDNLYWYRRVMGKEIKFLLHFVKESKQDESGMPNNRFLAERTGGTYSTLKVQPAELEDSGVYFCASSPRFIDTQYFGPGTRLTVL.

This chain connects TRBV7-8 to TRBJ2-7; the D is unclear. This CDR3 is 14 amino acids long. V lost 2 bases and J lost 2, with 10 bases in between. CDR1 SGHVS and CDR2 FQNEAQ come from the germline V gene. The CDR3, as DNA: TGTGCCAGCAGCTTAAGGGCAGTCACCTACGAGCAGTACTTC. Protein: CASSLRAVTYEQYF.

This clonotype has only a few counts. The chain couples TRBV20-1 to TRBJ2-7, with TRBD1 as a possible D gene (5 bases). The germline V and J ends were trimmed by 3 bases and 3 bases, with 18 bases remaining between them. The CDR3 has 15 residues. Per germline, CDR1 DFQATT and CDR2 SNEGSKA (reference sequence). In nucleotides, the CDR3 is TGCAGTGCTAGGGTCGCTCAGGGCTTGTACTACGAGCAGTACTTC. This encodes CSARVAQGLYYEQYF.

This clonotype was counted a few times. This sequence joins TRBV15 and TRBJ2-3, with D unclear. The CDR3 consists of 14 residues. V lost 1 base and J lost 5, with 10 bases in between. Germline CDR1 LNHNV, CDR2 YYDKDF (reference sequence). CDR3: CATSRANLQDTQYF. The CDR3 coding sequence is TGTGCCACCAGCAGAGCTAATTTACAAGATACGCAGTATTTT.

The V and J genes are TRBV20-1 and TRBJ1-6, with 7 bases fitting TRBD1. With V trimmed by 6 bases and J by 9 bases, 11 bases remained unmatched. Germline V gives CDR1 DFQATT, CDR2 SNEGSKA (reference sequence). The CDR3 is 14 amino acids. The DNA for the CDR3 is TGCAGTGCCCGCGTAGGGGGCGACGGTTCACCCCTCCACTTT. Its translation is CSARVGGDGSPLHF.

This clonotype appeared a few times. The V call is TRBV20-1, the J call TRBJ1-5, with 8 bases that match TRBD1. CDR3 length equals 16 residues. Trimming took 6 bases from V and 5 from J; bases not matched to a gene: 15. Germline V CDR1 and CDR2: DFQATT, SNEGSKA (reference sequence). The DNA for the CDR3 is TGCAGTGCATACGACCTGACAGGGGCGTTATATCAGCCCCAGCATTTT. This gives the protein CSAYDLTGALYQPQHF.

This clonotype was picked up many times. This rearrangement joins TRBV20-1 to TRBJ2-4; 9 positions match TRBD1. With 4 bases clipped from V and 8 bases from J, the junction kept 6 bases outside the gene matches. The CDR3 has 13 residues. Germline CDR1 and CDR2: DFQATT and SNEGSKA (reference sequence). The CDR3 loop is CSANRDREDIQYF. The CDR3 coding sequence is TGCAGTGCTAACCGGGACAGGGAGGACATTCAGTACTTC.